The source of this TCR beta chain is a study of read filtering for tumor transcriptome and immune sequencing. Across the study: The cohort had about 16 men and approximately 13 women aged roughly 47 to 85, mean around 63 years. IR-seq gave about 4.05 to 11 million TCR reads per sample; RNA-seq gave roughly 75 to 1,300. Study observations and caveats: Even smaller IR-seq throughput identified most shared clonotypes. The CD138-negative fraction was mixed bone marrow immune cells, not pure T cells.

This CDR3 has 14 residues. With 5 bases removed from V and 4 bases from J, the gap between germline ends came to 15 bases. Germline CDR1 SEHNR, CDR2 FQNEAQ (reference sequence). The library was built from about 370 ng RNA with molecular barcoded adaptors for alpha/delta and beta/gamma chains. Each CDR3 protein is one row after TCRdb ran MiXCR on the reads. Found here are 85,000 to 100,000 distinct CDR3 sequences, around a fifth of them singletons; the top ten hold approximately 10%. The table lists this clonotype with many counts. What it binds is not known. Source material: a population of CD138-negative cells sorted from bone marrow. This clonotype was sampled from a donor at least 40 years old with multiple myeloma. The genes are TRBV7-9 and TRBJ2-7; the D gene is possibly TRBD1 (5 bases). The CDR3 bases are TGTGCCAGCAGCCAAAATGTGGGGCCTTACGAGCAGTACTTC. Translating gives CASSQNVGPYEQYF.